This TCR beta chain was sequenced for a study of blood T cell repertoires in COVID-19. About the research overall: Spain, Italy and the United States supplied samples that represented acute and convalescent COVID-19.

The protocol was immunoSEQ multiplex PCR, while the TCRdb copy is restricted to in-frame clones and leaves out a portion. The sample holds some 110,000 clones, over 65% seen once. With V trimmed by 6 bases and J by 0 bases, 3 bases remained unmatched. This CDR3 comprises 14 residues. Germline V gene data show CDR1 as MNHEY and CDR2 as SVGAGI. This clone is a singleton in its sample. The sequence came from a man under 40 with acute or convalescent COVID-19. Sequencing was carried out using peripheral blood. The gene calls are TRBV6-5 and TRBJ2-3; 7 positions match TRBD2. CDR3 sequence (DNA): TGTGCCAGCAGCAGCGGGATAAGCACAGATACGCAGTATTTT. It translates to CASSSGISTDTQYF.